This is a list of T cell receptor beta chains from one sample in a study of T cell repertoires in cytomegalovirus infection. For these receptors, no antigen is known. TCRdb called the reads again in MiXCR, with one record for every CDR3 protein. The data show under 850,000 distinct CDR3 sequences, around 31% seen once. The sequenced sample was cultured PBMCs, obtained from culture after CMV antigen stimulation. The receptors originated from a human donor in good health (CMV status not recorded). Some clones in this sample may be carry-over from other donors' samples. The CDR3 runs from the conserved cysteine through the conserved F or W. The order of the fields is D gene, clone size, V gene, J gene, CDR3 DNA, CDR3 protein. D genes are given only for firm matches. Rows give clone size only sometimes, using once, few, many, or a class for an expanded clone.

d_gene: TRBD2
abundance: few
v_gene: TRBV6-2/TRBV6-3
j_gene: TRBJ2-7
CDR3nt: TGTGCCAGCACCCCGAGCGGGATTGATGAGCAGTACTTC
CDR3aa: CASTPSGIDEQYF

d_gene: NA
abundance: few
v_gene: TRBV15
j_gene: TRBJ2-7
CDR3nt: TGTGCCACCAGCAGAGATACTTGGAGCTCCTACGAGCAGTACTTC
CDR3aa: CATSRDTWSSYEQYF

d_gene: NA
abundance: NA
v_gene: TRBV7-2
j_gene: TRBJ2-1
CDR3nt: TGTGCCAGCAGTTCCTACAGGGGGGGGCATTCCGAGCAGTTCTTC
CDR3aa: CASSSYRGGHSEQFF

d_gene: NA
abundance: many
v_gene: TRBV7-2
j_gene: TRBJ1-2
CDR3nt: TGTGCCAGCAATACTCAGCCGGGACTCCGAGGACCCCCTTATGGCTACACCTTC
CDR3aa: CASNTQPGLRGPPYGYTF

d_gene: NA
abundance: NA
v_gene: TRBV4-1
j_gene: TRBJ1-2
CDR3nt: TGTGCCAGCAGCCAAGATTCGGCTCGAGGGGGCTATGGCTACACCTTC
CDR3aa: CASSQDSARGGYGYTF

d_gene: NA
abundance: NA
v_gene: TRBV6-1
j_gene: TRBJ2-7
CDR3nt: TGTGCCAGCAGTGAATCGGCTTCCTACGAGCAGTACTTC
CDR3aa: CASSESASYEQYF

d_gene: NA
abundance: NA
v_gene: TRBV4-3
j_gene: TRBJ1-4
CDR3nt: TGCGCCAGCAGCCAAGACGATTCCAGGGCTGGAGAAAAACTGTTTTTT
CDR3aa: CASSQDDSRAGEKLFF

d_gene: TRBD1
abundance: NA
v_gene: TRBV7-2
j_gene: TRBJ2-7
CDR3nt: TGTGCCAGCAGCACTACCCTCCCCGGGACAGGGATCTACGAGCAGTACTTC
CDR3aa: CASSTTLPGTGIYEQYF

d_gene: NA
abundance: few
v_gene: TRBV19
j_gene: TRBJ2-1
CDR3nt: TGTGCCAGTAGTGACTCTCTGGACGACAATGAGCAGTTCTTC
CDR3aa: CASSDSLDDNEQFF

d_gene: TRBD1
abundance: NA
v_gene: TRBV12-3/TRBV12-4
j_gene: TRBJ2-5
CDR3nt: TGTGCCAGCAGTTTCAAGGGACAGCTAGGAGAGACCCAGTACTTC
CDR3aa: CASSFKGQLGETQYF

d_gene: NA
abundance: few
v_gene: TRBV6-1
j_gene: TRBJ2-1
CDR3nt: TGTGCCAGCAGCGGAAGGTCCAGGCCTCGAAATGAGCAGTTCTTC
CDR3aa: CASSGRSRPRNEQFF

d_gene: NA
abundance: NA
v_gene: TRBV19
j_gene: TRBJ1-1
CDR3nt: TGTGCCAGTAGTATAGATGGCGACAGGCTGTTGGACGAAGCTTTCTTT
CDR3aa: CASSIDGDRLLDEAFF

d_gene: NA
abundance: few
v_gene: TRBV6-2/TRBV6-3
j_gene: TRBJ1-1
CDR3nt: TGTGCCAGCAGTTCCTGGTTAAGGGTGAACACTGAAGCTTTCTTT
CDR3aa: CASSSWLRVNTEAFF

d_gene: TRBD2
abundance: NA
v_gene: TRBV7-8
j_gene: TRBJ2-5
CDR3nt: TGTTCCAGCATTCCGCTAGCGGGGGGGGGGAAGACCCAGTACTTC
CDR3aa: CSSIPLAGGGKTQYF

d_gene: TRBD1
abundance: NA
v_gene: TRBV12-5
j_gene: TRBJ2-2
CDR3nt: TGTGCTAGTGCCTACAGGGACAGGGGCACCGGGGAGCTGTTTTTT
CDR3aa: CASAYRDRGTGELFF

d_gene: TRBD1
abundance: NA
v_gene: TRBV7-8
j_gene: TRBJ2-1
CDR3nt: TGTGCCAGCAGCTCCCGACAGGGGCAGTTCTTC
CDR3aa: CASSSRQGQFF

d_gene: NA
abundance: NA
v_gene: TRBV5-5
j_gene: TRBJ2-1
CDR3nt: TGTGCCAGCAGCCGGTGGGGGGACAATGAGCAGTTCTTC
CDR3aa: CASSRWGDNEQFF

d_gene: TRBD1
abundance: NA
v_gene: TRBV6-5
j_gene: TRBJ1-6
CDR3nt: TGTGCCAGCACCCACAGGGGTGGCGGGTCACCCCTCCACTTT
CDR3aa: CASTHRGGGSPLHF

d_gene: NA
abundance: NA
v_gene: TRBV12-3/TRBV12-4
j_gene: TRBJ2-1
CDR3nt: TGTGCCAGCAGTTTAAGTAGCATGGGGGAGCAGTTCTTC
CDR3aa: CASSLSSMGEQFF

d_gene: NA
abundance: many
v_gene: TRBV7-8
j_gene: TRBJ1-5
CDR3nt: TGTGCCAGCAGCTCCTGGGTTTTGATAGAGGGGAATCAGCCCCAGCATTTT
CDR3aa: CASSSWVLIEGNQPQHF

d_gene: NA
abundance: NA
v_gene: TRBV6-1
j_gene: TRBJ1-5
CDR3nt: TGTGCCAGCAGTGCGTGGGAGGATCAGCCCCAGCATTTT
CDR3aa: CASSAWEDQPQHF

d_gene: NA
abundance: few
v_gene: TRBV11-2
j_gene: TRBJ1-2
CDR3nt: TGTGCCAGCAGCTTAGGAAACAGGGAAACTTATGGCTACACCTTC
CDR3aa: CASSLGNRETYGYTF

d_gene: NA
abundance: NA
v_gene: TRBV20-1
j_gene: TRBJ1-1
CDR3nt: TGCAGTGCATACGCGACCGGAGGGAACACTGAAGCTTTCTTT
CDR3aa: CSAYATGGNTEAFF

d_gene: TRBD1
abundance: NA
v_gene: TRBV6-6
j_gene: TRBJ1-1
CDR3nt: TGTGCCAGCAGGGGGGGACAGGACGGGTGGATTGGGACGGCGAACACTGAAGCTTTCTTT
CDR3aa: CASRGGQDGWIGTANTEAFF

d_gene: TRBD1
abundance: NA
v_gene: TRBV12-3/TRBV12-4
j_gene: TRBJ2-1
CDR3nt: TGTGCCAGCAGTCCGGGACAGGCCTCCTACAATGAGCAGTTCTTC
CDR3aa: CASSPGQASYNEQFF

d_gene: NA
abundance: NA
v_gene: TRBV2
j_gene: TRBJ1-6
CDR3nt: TGTGCCAGCAGTGTCTTGGGCCAAATGAGCTCCTATAATTCACCCCTCCACTTT
CDR3aa: CASSVLGQMSSYNSPLHF

d_gene: TRBD1
abundance: few
v_gene: TRBV18
j_gene: TRBJ2-7
CDR3nt: TGTGCCAGCTCACCACCGACAGGGCCAGGGGGCTCCTACGAGCAGTACTTC
CDR3aa: CASSPPTGPGGSYEQYF

d_gene: TRBD2
abundance: NA
v_gene: TRBV6-8
j_gene: TRBJ2-3
CDR3nt: TGTGCCAGCAGTCCGCGGACTAGCGCAGATACGCAGTATTTT
CDR3aa: CASSPRTSADTQYF

d_gene: NA
abundance: once
v_gene: TRBV4-1
j_gene: TRBJ1-3
CDR3nt: TGCGCCAGCAGCCAAGATCCAGCCGGGGCGGGAAACACCATATATTTT
CDR3aa: CASSQDPAGAGNTIYF